What follows are 13 T cell receptor beta chains derived from one specimen sequenced in a study of blood T cell repertoires in COVID-19. Libraries were prepared by immunoSEQ multiplex PCR; TCRdb keeps only in-frame clonotypes and omits some of them. Seen here are 70,000 to 90,000 clones, roughly 80% observed once, and the top ten hold over 15%. The material sequenced was peripheral blood. These receptors came from a woman aged 60-75 years with acute or convalescent COVID-19.

The chain couples TRBV7-2 to TRBJ2-5, with 11 bases identical to TRBD1. Germline V gives CDR1 SGHTA, CDR2 FQGNSA. The CDR3 totals 15 residues. Trimming removed 4 bases from V and 4 bases from J; junction bases left unmatched: 5. The CDR3: CASSSQGQGVETQYF. In DNA form, the CDR3 reads TGTGCCAGCAGCTCTCAGGGACAGGGGGTAGAGACCCAGTACTTC.

This clone was observed a single time. The rearrangement joins TRBV19 to TRBJ1-1; 7 bases fit TRBD1. After removal of 3 bases from V and 5 bases from J, the junction contained 9 bases not matched to a gene. The V gene's germline CDR1 is LNHDA and CDR2 SQIVND (reference sequence). CDR3 size: 15 residues. In nucleotides, the CDR3 is TGTGCCAGTAGTATTCGACAGGGCATTGGGACTGAAGCTTTCTTT. Protein: CASSIRQGIGTEAFF. The full variable domain, its missing parts supplied by reference TRBV19 and TRBJ1-1, is DGGITQSPKYLFRKEGQNVTLSCEQNLNHDAMYWYRQDPGQGLRLIYYSQIVNDFQKGDIAEGYSVSREKKESFPLTVTSAQKNPTAFYLCASSIRQGIGTEAFFGQGTRLTVV.

The chain employs TRBV7-8 and TRBJ2-2; possible D gene TRBD1, 6 bases. V lost 2 bases and J lost 6, with 10 bases in between. This CDR3 spans 14 amino acids. Germline CDR1 is SGHVS and CDR2 is FQNEAQ. As DNA, the CDR3 is TGTGCCAGCAGCTTAATCACAGGGCCCGGGGAGCTGTTTTTT. Translation: CASSLITGPGELFF.

This clone has a single count. The gene calls are TRBV5-8 and TRBJ1-2, with D tentatively TRBD1 (6 bases). Germline lookup yields CDR1 SGHTS and CDR2 YDEGEE. Deletions cut 5 bases from V and 4 bases from J, with 15 bases between. This CDR3 has 14 amino acids. The CDR3 DNA reads TGTGCCAGCAGTATAGTTACAGGGTCCTATGGCTACACCTTC. Translating gives CASSIVTGSYGYTF.

On this clone itself: At one end, the junction sequence differs from germline, possibly due to a read error. Additional DNA sequences in this sample encode the identical CDR3. The V call is TRBV5-1, the J call TRBJ1-2; TRBD1 matches 8 bases. CDR1 is SGHRS, CDR2 YFSETQ, per germline. There are 17 residues in the CDR3. The CDR3 DNA follows: TGCGCTAGCAGCTTTGGACAGGGCACTAAAGCTAACTATGGCTACACCTTC. Translating it yields CASSFGQGTKANYGYTF.

The chain recombines TRBV7-2 with TRBJ2-1; the match to TRBD1 covers 7 bases. From germline, CDR1 is SGHTA and CDR2 FQGNSA. CDR3 size: 15 residues. V shed 5 bases and J 3 bases; nucleotides not matched to a gene: 7. The CDR3 reads CASSPNRDSYNEQFF. The CDR3, as DNA: TGTGCCAGCAGCCCGAACCGGGACAGCTACAATGAGCAGTTCTTC.

CDR3 protein: CASQGEIGGETQYF. The CDR3 DNA reads TGCGCCTCCCAGGGGGAAATTGGAGGGGAGACCCAGTACTTC. This sequence joins TRBV5-1 and TRBJ2-5; D perhaps matches TRBD1 (7 bases). Trimming cost V 10 bases and J 5 bases, with 21 bases left between them. This CDR3 is built from 14 residues. Germline CDR1 reads SGHRS; CDR2 reads YFSETQ. The whole variable domain, filled in from reference TRBV5-1 and TRBJ2-5, reads KAGVTQTPRYLIKTRGQQVTLSCSPISGHRSVSWYQQTPGQGLQFLFEYFSETQRNKGNFPGRFSGRQFSNSRSEMNVSTLELGDSALYLCASQGEIGGETQYFGPGTRLLVL.

This sequence joins TRBV3-1 (or the pseudogene TRBV3-2) and TRBJ1-6, with D maybe TRBD1 (6 bases). Trimming cost V 6 bases and J 6 bases, with 9 bases left between them. Germline V gene sequence: CDR1 LGHDT, CDR2 YNNKEL (reference sequence). The length of the CDR3 is 13 residues. The CDR3: CASRQGSNSPLHF. CDR3 in DNA: TGTGCCAGCAGACAGGGTTCTAATTCACCCCTCCACTTT.

J is TRBJ1-2 and V is TRBV7-2, with D uncertain. The germline V gene encodes CDR1 SGHTA and CDR2 FQGNSA. The CDR3 loop spans 12 amino acids. V gave up 2 bases and J gave up 5 bases, with 6 bases separating them. The CDR3 is CASSLNLYGYTF. The CDR3 DNA sequence: TGTGCCAGCAGCTTAAATCTATATGGCTACACCTTC.

The chain combines TRBV5-6 with TRBJ2-7; D is perhaps TRBD1 (6 bases). This CDR3 has 14 amino acids. CDR1 and CDR2 from the germline V gene are SGHDT and YYEEEE. Trimming removed 3 bases at V and 4 bases at J, with 14 bases between. Here the CDR3 DNA reads TGTGCCAGCAGCTCTGGACAGTGGGGATACGAGCAGTACTTC. Protein sequence: CASSSGQWGYEQYF.

This clone was counted a single time. The gene calls are TRBV3-1 (or the pseudogene TRBV3-2) and TRBJ1-2, with TRBD1 matching over 9 bases. This CDR3 spans 15 amino acids. CDR1 is LGHDT and CDR2 is YNNKEL in the germline V gene (reference sequence). V lost 0 bases, J lost 5 bases, and 4 bases stayed unmatched. The CDR3 DNA sequence: TGTGCCAGCAGCCAAGACGGGACAGGGCGTTATGGCTACACCTTC. It codes for CASSQDGTGRYGYTF.

This sequence joins TRBV5-8 and TRBJ1-2, with TRBD1 matching 10 bases. The CDR3 length is 15 residues. From germline, CDR1 is SGHTS and CDR2 YDEGEE. Trimming at V came to 5 bases and at J to 5 bases, leaving 9 bases not matched to a gene. Here the CDR3 reads CASSSTGGLLYGYTF. The CDR3, as DNA: TGTGCCAGCAGTTCGACAGGGGGCCTTCTGTATGGCTACACCTTC.

The chain recombines TRBV18 with TRBJ2-7; D not resolved. V was shortened by 3 bases and J by 5 bases, with 11 bases between the two germline ends. The CDR3 is 13 residues long. Germline CDR1 is KGHSH and CDR2 is LQKENI. CDR3 bases: TGTGCCAGCTCACCGGGCAACAAAGACGAGCAGTACGTC. The encoded protein is CASSPGNKDEQYV.